Each of the 6 T cell receptor beta chains below was sequenced from the same sample in a study of shared T cell receptors in the human thymus. Measured with immunoSEQ multiplex PCR; TCRdb has only the in-frame clones, and not every one. The sample contains 500,000 to 750,000 clones, around 89% of which appear only once. A further study also used this sample, focusing on human thymus T cells.

Sequencing was performed on thymocytes. The receptors come from a boy younger than two with a congenital heart defect.

This chain connects TRBV6-6 to TRBJ2-7, with a weak D call TRBD1 (5 bases). The CDR3 totals 15 residues. Per the germline V gene, CDR1 is MNHNY and CDR2 is SVGAGI (reference sequence). V lost 2 bases, J lost 1 base, and 12 bases lay in between. Here the CDR3 DNA reads TGTGCCAGCAGTTACGCTCCGGCAGGGTCCTACGAGCAGTACTTC. Its protein is CASSYAPAGSYEQYF.

This chain uses TRBV6-5 with TRBJ2-7; TRBD2 is a possible D gene (6 bases). The germline V gene has CDR1 MNHEY and CDR2 SVGAGI. The V end was cut by 10 bases, the J end by 2 bases, with 12 bases between. CDR3 length: 12 amino acids. The CDR3 spells CATTRGPYEQYF. DNA for the CDR3: TGTGCCACAACGCGGGGCCCCTACGAGCAGTACTTC.

J is TRBJ2-7 and V is TRBV27; possible D gene TRBD2, 5 bases. The CDR3 length is 15 residues. V was cut by 5 bases and J by 3 bases, with 17 bases left in between. Germline lookup yields CDR1 MNHEY and CDR2 SMNVEV (reference sequence). As DNA, the CDR3 is TGTGCCAGCAGTCCCAGGACTCGTGCGGGCTACGAGCAGTACTTC. It encodes CASSPRTRAGYEQYF.

The chain recombines TRBV4-2 with TRBJ2-3; 8 bases map to TRBD2. V lost 1 base, J lost 2 bases, and 2 bases stayed unmatched. Germline lookup yields CDR1 LGHNA and CDR2 YNFKEQ. The CDR3 extends over 15 amino acids. The CDR3 coding sequence is TGTGCCAGCAGCCAAGCGGGGGGGAACACAGATACGCAGTATTTT. It encodes CASSQAGGNTDTQYF.

This clone has just a few counts. The chain combines TRBV19 with TRBJ2-2, with D unclear. The CDR3 loop spans 11 amino acids. V lost 5 bases, J lost 6 bases, and 4 bases lay in between. CDR1 is LNHDA, CDR2 SQIVND, per germline (reference sequence). CDR3 bases: TGTGCCAGTAGTCCCGCCGGGGAGCTGTTTTTT. It encodes CASSPAGELFF.

This clone was recorded only once. J is TRBJ2-5 and V is TRBV10-2; 11 bases map to TRBD2. CDR1 is WSHSY and CDR2 is SAAADI in the germline V gene. V trimming: 7 bases; J trimming: 5 bases; junction bases outside the gene matches: 12. This CDR3 has 16 residues. The CDR3 DNA follows: TGCGCCAGCACCCCGGGACTAGCGGTCTGGGGGGAGACCCAGTACTTC. Translation gives CASTPGLAVWGETQYF.